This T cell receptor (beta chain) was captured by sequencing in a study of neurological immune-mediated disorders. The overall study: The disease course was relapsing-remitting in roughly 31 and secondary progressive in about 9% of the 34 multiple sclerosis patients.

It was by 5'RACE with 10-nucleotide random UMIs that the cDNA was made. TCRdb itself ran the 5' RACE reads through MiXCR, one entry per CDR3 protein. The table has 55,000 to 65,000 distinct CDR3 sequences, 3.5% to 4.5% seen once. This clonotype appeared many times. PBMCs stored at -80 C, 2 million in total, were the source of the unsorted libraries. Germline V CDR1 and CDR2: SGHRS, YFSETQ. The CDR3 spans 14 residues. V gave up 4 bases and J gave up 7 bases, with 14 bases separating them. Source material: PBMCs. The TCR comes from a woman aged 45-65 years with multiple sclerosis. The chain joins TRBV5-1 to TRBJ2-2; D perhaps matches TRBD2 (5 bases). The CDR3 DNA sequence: TGCGCCAGCAGCCATTCTAACCGGGGCGGGGAGCTGTTTTTT. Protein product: CASSHSNRGGELFF.